The entry below describes one T cell receptor beta chain. As yet, its antigen is unknown. The sequenced target, TCR beta, came from blood CD8+ and CD4+ T cells. The multiple sclerosis controls, all treatment-naive patients, had relapsing-remitting disease that was stable or active. Reverse transcription used about 0.45 to 1 ug RNA and random hexamers. TCRdb re-called the immunoSEQ multiplex PCR reads with MiXCR, one entry per CDR3 protein. Among about 70,000 distinct CDR3 sequences listed, around 96% were seen once. The entry originates in a study of CD8 T cells in Susac syndrome. Overall study results and limits: The study acknowledged a relatively small number of individuals in its TCR sequencing and HLA analysis.

Between the trimmed V and J ends, which lost 0 bases and 5 bases, there was a span of 14 bases. The CDR3 is 14 amino acids. The germline CDR1 and CDR2 sequences are GTSNPN and SVGIG (reference sequence). Source material: CD4+ T cells from PBMCs. V gene TRBV30 combines with J gene TRBJ2-7, with a possible D match to TRBD1 (6 bases). This clonotype was sampled from a human donor with multiple sclerosis. The CDR3 coding sequence is TGTGCCTGGAGTGTTGGTCAGGGGAAGGACGAGCAGTACTTC. Amino acid sequence: CAWSVGQGKDEQYF. Variable domain in full (rest from reference TRBV30 and TRBJ2-7): SQTIHQWPATLVQPVGSPLSLECTVEGTSNPNLYWYRQAAGRGLQLLFYSVGIGQISSEVPQNLSASRPQDRQFILSSKKLLLSDSGFYLCAWSVGQGKDEQYFGPGTRLTVT.